The 5 T cell receptor beta chains below come from one sample, sequenced in a study of control samples from healthy donors and cancer patients (TCRdb year 2020). Libraries were made using the immunoSEQ multiplex PCR assay. Here the immuneACCESS table is served through TCRdb, limited to in-frame sequences with V and J called. Missing clones are a known gap in these copies; in checked studies unresolved V genes cover under half, and the rest lacks a known reason. The sample table records about 150,000 clones; 85% to 95% of these occur just once. Of the sample, 5.7% is held by the ten largest clones. The sequenced material came from blood. The receptor set was obtained from a man aged 40-49 years in good health.

This clone was seen just once. This chain links TRBV18 with TRBJ2-7, with TRBD1 identical over 8 bases. CDR1 and CDR2 (germline): KGHSH, LQKENI. This CDR3 has 16 amino acids. The junction had 7 bases not matched to a gene; V was cut back by 1 base and J by 2 bases. The DNA for the CDR3 is TGTGCCAGCTCACCACGGCTTCCACAGGGGGCCTACGAGCAGTACTTC. Protein sequence: CASSPRLPQGAYEQYF.

This clone was detected only once. The CDR3 here is CASNGRINSPLHF. The CDR3 region has the DNA TGTGCCAGCAATGGACGGATTAATTCACCCCTCCACTTT. The chain combines TRBV2 with TRBJ1-6; D is ambiguous. CDR1 SNHLY and CDR2 FYNNEI come from the germline V gene. V gave up 7 bases and J gave up 6 bases, with 10 bases separating them. There are 13 residues in the CDR3.

The chain is built from TRBV6-5 and TRBJ1-4; D is ambiguous. Trimming pared 0 bases from V and 10 bases from J, leaving 12 bases between. The V gene's germline CDR1 is MNHEY and CDR2 SVGAGI. This CDR3 is built from 14 residues. CDR3 in DNA: TGTGCCAGCAGTTACTCGAAGTGGCCGTTAAAACTGTTTTTT. Residues: CASSYSKWPLKLFF.

V is TRBV24-1 and J is TRBJ2-3; 10 nucleotides match TRBD1. This CDR3 has 14 amino acids. With V trimmed by 9 bases and J by 3 bases, 5 bases remained unmatched. In germline, CDR1 is KGHDR, CDR2 SFDVKD. The CDR3 nucleotides read TGTGCCACCGCAAGGGGACAGGGGACAGATACGCAGTATTTT. Its protein product is CATARGQGTDTQYF.

This chain connects TRBV6-5 to TRBJ1-3, with TRBD1 as a possible D gene (6 bases). Trimming removed 8 bases at V and 0 bases at J, with 11 bases between. This CDR3 region has 14 residues. The germline CDR1 and CDR2 sequences are MNHEY and SVGAGI. The CDR3 nucleotides are TGTGCCAGCCGGGACACCTACTCTGGAAACACCATATATTTT. This translates into CASRDTYSGNTIYF.